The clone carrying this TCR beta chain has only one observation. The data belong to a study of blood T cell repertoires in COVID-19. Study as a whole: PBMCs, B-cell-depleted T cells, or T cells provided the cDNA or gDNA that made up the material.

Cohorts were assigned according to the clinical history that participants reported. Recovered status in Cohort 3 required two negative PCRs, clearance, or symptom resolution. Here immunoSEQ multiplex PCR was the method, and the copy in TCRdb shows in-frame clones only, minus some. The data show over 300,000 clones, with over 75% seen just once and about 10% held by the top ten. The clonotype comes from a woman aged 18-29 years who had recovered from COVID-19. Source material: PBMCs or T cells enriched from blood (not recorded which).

CDR3 in amino acids: CASSSPSGGSSYNEQFF. The CDR3 coding sequence is TGTGCCAGCAGTAGTCCTTCCGGGGGGAGCTCCTACAATGAGCAGTTCTTC. The rearrangement uses TRBV28 and TRBJ2-1, with 7 bases matching TRBD2. This CDR3 spans 17 amino acids. The trim removed 5 bases at V and 0 bases at J, leaving 10 bases unmatched. In germline, CDR1 is MDHEN, CDR2 SYDVKM.